This entry concerns a single TCR beta chain. V shed 0 bases and J shed 6 bases, with 6 bases lying between them. CDR3 length equals 12 residues. CDR1 is SEHNR, CDR2 FQNEAQ, per germline (reference sequence). 0.5 to 1 ug RNA was reverse transcribed with random hexamers. TCRdb re-called the immunoSEQ multiplex PCR reads with MiXCR, one entry per CDR3 protein. The sample has 330,000 or so distinct CDR3 sequences, around 85% seen once. This specimen comes from a study of CD8 T cells in Susac syndrome. The TCR was taken from a human donor with multiple sclerosis. The chain couples TRBV7-9 to TRBJ2-7; D is undetermined. The sequenced sample consisted of CD8+ T cells from PBMCs. CDR3 in amino acids: CASSLATGEQYF. DNA for the CDR3: TGTGCCAGCAGCTTAGCTACGGGCGAGCAGTACTTC.